This T cell receptor (beta chain) was identified in a study of cytomegalovirus exposure and HLA in healthy donors. Broader study findings: Later on, an analysis found that several of the most significant clusters appeared to be linked to common viral pathogens, which included parvovirus B19. Cytomegalovirus status was reportedly diagnosed by the classifier with high specificity and sensitivity.

Trimming pared 6 bases from V and 2 bases from J, leaving 19 bases between. The CDR3 length is 16 residues. Germline V gives CDR1 SGHTA, CDR2 FQGNSA. Use of 60 Vbeta and 13 Jbeta primers characterized the PCR. TCRdb's copy holds only in-frame clones and misses some; the assay was immunoSEQ multiplex PCR. The sample includes fewer than 110,000 clones, about 85% of them seen just once. With regard to this clone: The antigen is undetermined.

Sequenced sample: PBMCs. This chain links TRBV7-2 with TRBJ1-2, with D tentatively TRBD1 (6 bases). The receptor comes from a man under 40 in good health and CMV-seronegative. DNA of the CDR3: TGTGCCAGCAGTTCCGACCCTACAGGGAGCAACTATGGCTACACCTTC. This encodes CASSSDPTGSNYGYTF.